The TCR beta chain under discussion was sequenced for a study of cytomegalovirus exposure and HLA in healthy donors. Background on the study: Roughly 80% of 350 to 400 genotyped donors fell in the Caucasian-associated ancestry cluster.

Germline V lookup: CDR1 SQVTM, CDR2 ANQGSEA. V was pared by 2 bases and J by 0 bases, with 14 bases between. The CDR3 extends over 15 amino acids. The PCR ran on 60 Vbeta and 13 Jbeta primers. Per the original data handling: Roughly 11 million shared chains were among the approximately 80 million unique TCR beta chains that a later analysis counted. Generated by immunoSEQ multiplex PCR, the TCRdb table keeps only in-frame clones and is missing some. The V and J calls and clone size were taken over from that table, and D and trimming were inferred from the DNA. The table lists 35,000 to 45,000 clones. Study-wide findings and caveats: Researchers reported in a later analysis that common viral pathogens appeared linked to several top clusters. Later analysis identified a missense DCLRE1C variant that was linked to TCR beta V- and J-gene trimming.

In regard to this clone: Its antigen is still unknown.

Sequencing input: PBMCs. The V gene is TRBV29-1, the J gene TRBJ2-7; possible D gene TRBD2, 6 bases. This clonotype was sampled from a human donor in good health. CDR3 sequence: CSVELEDYSSYEQYF. The CDR3 nucleotides are TGCAGCGTTGAATTAGAGGACTACAGCTCCTACGAGCAGTACTTC.